Below, 2 T cell receptor beta chains from the same sample are listed, as sequenced in a study of CD8 T cells in ankylosing spondylitis. These receptors are not linked to any known antigen. In TCRdb, the 5' RACE reads were re-called with MiXCR into one record per CDR3 protein. The sample records around 770,000 distinct CDR3 sequences, about an eighth being singletons. Broader study findings: Typical of ankylosing spondylitis blood, it appeared, was a TCR beta motif of roughly eight highly homologous variants.

Input material: blood, either unsorted or a sorted T cell fraction (not recorded which). The source is a male donor with ankylosing spondylitis.

This clonotype came up a few times. This chain uses TRBV29-1 with TRBJ2-3; TRBD2 agrees at 7 bases. This CDR3 has 16 amino acids. Germline CDR1 and CDR2: SQVTM and ANQGSEA. Germline trimming cut 5 bases from V and 2 bases from J; bases unmatched to any gene: 13. The CDR3 DNA reads TGCAGCGTTTTCAGGACTAGGGCGGGGAACACAGATACGCAGTATTTT. Its protein product is CSVFRTRAGNTDTQYF.

This clonotype has ten or more counts. The chain has TRBV20-1 and TRBJ1-5; D may be TRBD1 (5 bases). Germline CDR1 reads DFQATT; CDR2 reads SNEGSKA (reference sequence). The CDR3 runs to 12 residues. In DNA form, the CDR3 reads TGCAGCGCCCGGGACAGCAATCAGCCCCAGCATTTT. Its translation: CSARDSNQPQHF.